A single TCR beta chain is shown here with its context. Its binding antigen is unknown. Base qualities were left out, and no much larger clone turns up one base away. The data stem from a study of cytotoxic CD8 clonotypes in ibrutinib-treated CLL (dated by TCRdb to about 2021). Regarding the complete study: The cohort was composed of more than ten relapsed/refractory and roughly 16 treatment-naive patients; IGHV unmutated status was identified in 17 patients. Partial responses were observed in roughly 24 patients and complete responses in 2; after a median follow-up of about 69 months, remission was maintained in approximately 14 patients and progression was observed in roughly twelve. The response samples were drawn at a median of approximately 11 months into treatment, with a range of about 6 to 36 months. On average, each sample had about 250,000 productive templates and around 100,000 productive rearrangements. Of the roughly 90 people in the trial, about 27 had longitudinal samples available. Cryopreserved peripheral blood mononuclear cells were collected at three points: before therapy, at response, and at either sustained remission or disease progression. Every sample from remission and from progressive disease was obtained while the patients were still on ibrutinib.

Broad study findings and their caveats: Baseline clonality was found to be higher than that of age-matched healthy donors and was strongly correlated with circulating CD8+ T-cell counts. Public clonotypes were found to be uncommon and were observed to contract or remain stable during treatment; the increase in clonality was shown to reflect expansion of private clonotypes at ibrutinib response. An increase in clonality was observed at ibrutinib response, with clonality remaining stable during sustained remission and falling back toward baseline at progression. Lymph node repertoires were not examined, and the timing of sampling was not matched between patients in sustained remission and those whose disease progressed.

On a MiSeq, deep resolution sequencing aimed for a depth between 1 in 1 million and 1 in 200,000 T cells, with each clonotype covered about 9.2x on average. The immunoSEQ hsTCRB Kit was used to generate the TCR beta libraries. The published analysis was carried out like this. The data were analyzed with ImmunoSEQ Analyzer and ImmunoSEQ Data Assistant, and V, D and J gene assignments followed IMGT definitions. Clonality, which ranges from 0 to 1, was calculated as one minus the normalized Shannon entropy of productive rearrangement frequencies. Public clonotype analysis was restricted to overrepresented clonotypes comprising at least 0.05% of each patient's repertoire. Repertoires from around 13 age-matched healthy donors in immuneACCESS were used as clonality controls. TCRdb holds this immuneACCESS table with in-frame rearrangements only. Some clones are missing; in checked studies, unresolved V genes explain under half, and the rest has no known cause. V and J calls and clone size are as listed in that table; D and trimming were resolved from the DNA. The sample table lists about 140,000 clones, less than 95% of them with a count of one. The ten largest account for 11% of the sample.

The germline V gene gives CDR1 as SGHDN and CDR2 as FVKESK. The CDR3 spans 14 residues, from the cysteine through the phenylalanine. Just CDR3 DNA is preserved here, 42 bases in frame from base 1. Trimming at the junction amounts to 4 bases on V and 5 bases on J, and the germline ends lie 11 bases apart. Explained via the paper, the time point label denotes: about a year on ibrutinib. For TCR beta library preparation, 2 to 2.5 micrograms of genomic DNA were isolated from cryopreserved PBMCs. Longitudinal blood samples from CLL patients on ibrutinib monotherapy underwent high-throughput TCR beta sequencing. Patients were enrolled in a phase 2 open-label single-center ibrutinib monotherapy trial.

The chain joins TRBV14 to TRBJ1-4, with the D gene call left open. This receptor was obtained from a human donor with chronic lymphocytic leukemia. The input for sequencing was PBMCs, taken after 12 months of ibrutinib treatment. The nucleotides are TGTGCCAGCAGCCTCGACGCCCGAAATGAAAAACTGTTTTTT. This encodes CASSLDARNEKLFF. The entire variable domain, with the stretches around the CDR3 drawn from the reference TRBV14 and TRBJ1-4 proteins, is EAGVTQFPSHSVIEKGQTVTLRCDPISGHDNLYWYRRVMGKEIKFLLHFVKESKQDESGMPNNRFLAERTGGTYSTLKVQPAELEDSGVYFCASSLDARNEKLFFGSGTQLSVL.